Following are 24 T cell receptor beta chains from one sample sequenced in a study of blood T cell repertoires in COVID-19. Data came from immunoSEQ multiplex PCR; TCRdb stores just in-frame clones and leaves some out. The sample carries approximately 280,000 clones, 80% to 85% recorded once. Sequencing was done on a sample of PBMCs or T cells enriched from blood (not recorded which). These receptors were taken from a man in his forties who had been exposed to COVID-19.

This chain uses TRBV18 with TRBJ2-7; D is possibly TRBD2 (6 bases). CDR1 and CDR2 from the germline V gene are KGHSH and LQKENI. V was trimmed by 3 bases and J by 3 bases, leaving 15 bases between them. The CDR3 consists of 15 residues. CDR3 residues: CASSPGGGGYYEQYF. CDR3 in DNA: TGTGCCAGCTCACCGGGGGGTGGCGGGTACTACGAGCAGTACTTC.

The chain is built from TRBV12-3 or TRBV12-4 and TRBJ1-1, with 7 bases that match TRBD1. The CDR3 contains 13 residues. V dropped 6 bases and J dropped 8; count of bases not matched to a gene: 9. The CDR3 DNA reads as TGTGCCAGCAGCAAGACAGGGCGGATAGAAGCTTTCTTT. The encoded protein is CASSKTGRIEAFF.

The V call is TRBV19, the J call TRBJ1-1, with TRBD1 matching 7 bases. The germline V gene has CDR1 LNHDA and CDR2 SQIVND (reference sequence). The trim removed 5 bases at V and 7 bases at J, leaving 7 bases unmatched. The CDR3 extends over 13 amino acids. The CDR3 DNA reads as TGTGCCAGTAGTGGGACGACAGGGATTGAAGCTTTCTTT. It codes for CASSGTTGIEAFF.

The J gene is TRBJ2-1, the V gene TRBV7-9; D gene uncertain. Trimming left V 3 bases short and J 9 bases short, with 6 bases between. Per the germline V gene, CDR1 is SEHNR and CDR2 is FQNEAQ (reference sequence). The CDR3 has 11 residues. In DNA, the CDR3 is TGTGCCAGCAGCTTCCCAGGTGAGCAGTTCTTC. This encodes CASSFPGEQFF.

CDR3: CASSLEGLVDKNIQYF. In DNA, the CDR3 is TGTGCCAGCAGCTTAGAGGGACTAGTGGACAAAAACATTCAGTACTTC. The chain carries TRBV11-3 and TRBJ2-4, with 8 positions matching TRBD2. The CDR3 covers 16 residues. Germline V gene lookup returns CDR1 SGHNT and CDR2 YENEEA. V shed 0 bases, J shed 3 bases, and the junction held 4 bases outside the gene matches.

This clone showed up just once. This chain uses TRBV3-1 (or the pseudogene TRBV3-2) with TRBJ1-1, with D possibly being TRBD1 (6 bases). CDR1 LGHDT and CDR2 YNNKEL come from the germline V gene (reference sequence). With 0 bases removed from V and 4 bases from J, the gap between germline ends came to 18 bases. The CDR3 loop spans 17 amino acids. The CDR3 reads CASSQDWQGSGGTEAFF. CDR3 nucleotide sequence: TGTGCCAGCAGCCAAGATTGGCAGGGGTCGGGCGGCACTGAAGCTTTCTTT.

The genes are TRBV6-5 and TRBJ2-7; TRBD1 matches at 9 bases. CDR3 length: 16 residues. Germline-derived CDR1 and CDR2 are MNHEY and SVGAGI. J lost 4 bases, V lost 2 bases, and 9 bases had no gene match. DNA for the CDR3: TGTGCCAGCAGTTACAGGTCAGACAGGGGGTTGTACGAGCAGTACTTC. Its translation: CASSYRSDRGLYEQYF.

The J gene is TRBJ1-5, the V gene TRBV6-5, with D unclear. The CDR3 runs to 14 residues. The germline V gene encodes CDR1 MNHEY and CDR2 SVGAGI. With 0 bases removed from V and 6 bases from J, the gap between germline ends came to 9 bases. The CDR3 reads CASSYSRTSQPQHF. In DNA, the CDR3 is TGTGCCAGCAGTTACTCGAGGACTTCTCAGCCCCAGCATTTT.

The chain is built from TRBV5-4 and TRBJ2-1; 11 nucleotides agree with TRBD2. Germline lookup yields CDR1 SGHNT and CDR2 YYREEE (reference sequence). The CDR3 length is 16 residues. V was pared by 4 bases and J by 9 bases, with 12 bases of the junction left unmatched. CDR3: CASSGLAGGRFSEQFF. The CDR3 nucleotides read TGTGCCAGCAGCGGGTTAGCGGGAGGGCGGTTTTCTGAGCAGTTCTTC.

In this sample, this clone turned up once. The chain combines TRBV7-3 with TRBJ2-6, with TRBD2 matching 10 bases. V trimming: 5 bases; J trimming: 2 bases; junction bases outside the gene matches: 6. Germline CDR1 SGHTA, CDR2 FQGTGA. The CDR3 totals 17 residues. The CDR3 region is CASSQNLAGAGANVLTF. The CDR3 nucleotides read TGTGCCAGCAGCCAAAATCTAGCGGGAGCTGGGGCCAACGTCCTGACTTTC. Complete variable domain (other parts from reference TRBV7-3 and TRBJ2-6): GAGVSQTPSNKVTEKGKYVELRCDPISGHTALYWYRQSLGQGPEFLIYFQGTGAADDSGLPNDRFFAVRPEGSVSTLKIQRTERGDSAVYLCASSQNLAGAGANVLTFGAGSRLTVL.

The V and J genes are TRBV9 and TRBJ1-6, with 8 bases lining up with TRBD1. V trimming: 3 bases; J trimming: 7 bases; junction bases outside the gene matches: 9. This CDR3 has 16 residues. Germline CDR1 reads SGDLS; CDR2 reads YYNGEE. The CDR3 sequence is CASSADRVGPNSPLHF. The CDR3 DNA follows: TGTGCCAGCAGCGCGGACAGGGTAGGACCAAATTCACCCCTCCACTTT.

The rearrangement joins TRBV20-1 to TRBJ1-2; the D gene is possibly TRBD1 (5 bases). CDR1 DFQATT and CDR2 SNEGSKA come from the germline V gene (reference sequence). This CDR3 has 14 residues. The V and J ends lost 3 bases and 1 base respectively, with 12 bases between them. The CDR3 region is CSASQGYSNYGYTF. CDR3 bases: TGCAGTGCTAGTCAGGGATATAGTAACTATGGCTACACCTTC.

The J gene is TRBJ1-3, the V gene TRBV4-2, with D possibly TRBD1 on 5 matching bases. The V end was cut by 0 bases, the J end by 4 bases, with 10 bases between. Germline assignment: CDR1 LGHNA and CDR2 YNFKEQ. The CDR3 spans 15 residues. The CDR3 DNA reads TGTGCCAGCAGCCAAGAGGGGGGGAACGGAAACACCATATATTTT. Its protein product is CASSQEGGNGNTIYF.

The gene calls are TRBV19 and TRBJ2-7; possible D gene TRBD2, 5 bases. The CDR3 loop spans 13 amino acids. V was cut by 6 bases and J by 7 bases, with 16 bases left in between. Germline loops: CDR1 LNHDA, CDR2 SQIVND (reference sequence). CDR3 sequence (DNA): TGTGCCAGTAGGGAAAGGGAACCGGGGGAGCAGTACTTC. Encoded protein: CASREREPGEQYF.

In DNA, the CDR3 is TGCGCCAGCAGTTCTACCGGGACTTTCAATGAGCAGTTCTTC. It is translated as CASSSTGTFNEQFF. The rearrangement joins TRBV10-1 to TRBJ2-1; D might be TRBD2 (6 bases). Between the trimmed V and J ends, which lost 5 bases and 6 bases, there was a span of 14 bases. The CDR3 runs 14 residues. Germline V CDR1 and CDR2: WNHNN, SYGVQD (reference sequence).

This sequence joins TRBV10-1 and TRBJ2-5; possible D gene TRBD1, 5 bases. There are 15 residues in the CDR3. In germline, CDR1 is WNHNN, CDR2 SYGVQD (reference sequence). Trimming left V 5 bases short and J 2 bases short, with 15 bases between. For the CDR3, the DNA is TGCGCCAGCAGTCCACTCCCGACAGATCAAGAGACCCAGTACTTC. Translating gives CASSPLPTDQETQYF.

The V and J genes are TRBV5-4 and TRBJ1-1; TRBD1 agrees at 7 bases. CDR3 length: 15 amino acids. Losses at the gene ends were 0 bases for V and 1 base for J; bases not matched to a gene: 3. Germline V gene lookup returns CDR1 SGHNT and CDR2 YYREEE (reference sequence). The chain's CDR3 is CASSLGGTANTEAFF. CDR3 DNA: TGTGCCAGCAGCTTGGGGGGGACAGCGAACACTGAAGCTTTCTTT.

As DNA, the CDR3 is TGTGCCAGCAGGCCTTCCGTTGGTAACTTCCTAAACACCGGGGAGCTGTTTTTT. Translated, it gives CASRPSVGNFLNTGELFF. V is TRBV11-2 and J is TRBJ2-2; D ambiguous. Germline CDR1 reads SGHAT; CDR2 reads FQNNGV. The CDR3 covers 18 residues. Trimming cost V 6 bases and J 2 bases, with 22 bases left between them.

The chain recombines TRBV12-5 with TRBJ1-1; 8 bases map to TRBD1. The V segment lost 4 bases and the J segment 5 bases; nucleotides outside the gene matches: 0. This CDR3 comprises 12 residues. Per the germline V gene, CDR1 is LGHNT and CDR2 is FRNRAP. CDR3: CASGWTGTEAFF. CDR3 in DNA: TGTGCTAGTGGTTGGACAGGGACTGAAGCTTTCTTT.

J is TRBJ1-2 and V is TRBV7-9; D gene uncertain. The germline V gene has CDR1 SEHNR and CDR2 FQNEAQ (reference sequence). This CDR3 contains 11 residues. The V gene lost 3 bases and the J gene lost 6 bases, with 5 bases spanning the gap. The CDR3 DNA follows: TGTGCCAGCAGCTTCACGGATGGCTACACCTTC. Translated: CASSFTDGYTF.

The DNA for the CDR3 is TGTGCCAGTAGTATCATTCTCGGCAGGGGGAACACTGAAGCTTTCTTT. Protein product: CASSIILGRGNTEAFF. This chain joins TRBV19 and TRBJ1-1; maybe TRBD1 (6 bases). The CDR3 runs to 16 residues. V was shortened by 3 bases and J by 1 base, with 15 bases between the two germline ends. Germline V gives CDR1 LNHDA, CDR2 SQIVND (reference sequence). The variable domain in full, with the rest retrieved from reference TRBV19 and TRBJ1-1, is DGGITQSPKYLFRKEGQNVTLSCEQNLNHDAMYWYRQDPGQGLRLIYYSQIVNDFQKGDIAEGYSVSREKKESFPLTVTSAQKNPTAFYLCASSIILGRGNTEAFFGQGTRLTVV.

CDR3 DNA sequence: TGTGCCAGCAGTTATAGTGGGGGGGAGACCCAGTACTTC. It specifies CASSYSGGETQYF. The chain links TRBV27 to TRBJ2-5; maybe TRBD2 (6 bases). The V and J ends lost 4 bases and 5 bases respectively, with 11 bases between them. Germline V gives CDR1 MNHEY, CDR2 SMNVEV (reference sequence). The CDR3 is 13 residues long.

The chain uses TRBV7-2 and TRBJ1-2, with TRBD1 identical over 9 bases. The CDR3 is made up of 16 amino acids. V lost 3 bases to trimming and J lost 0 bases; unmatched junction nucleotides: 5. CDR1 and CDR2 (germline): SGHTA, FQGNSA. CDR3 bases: TGTGCCAGCAGCTTGATTCGGGACAGGGCTAACTATGGCTACACCTTC. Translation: CASSLIRDRANYGYTF.

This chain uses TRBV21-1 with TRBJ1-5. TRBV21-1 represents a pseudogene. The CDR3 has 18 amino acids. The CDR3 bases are TGTGCCAGCAGCAAAGGCCCGGGTTGTGGAGGGGACGATCAGCCCCAGCATTTT. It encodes CASSKGPGCGGDDQPQHF.